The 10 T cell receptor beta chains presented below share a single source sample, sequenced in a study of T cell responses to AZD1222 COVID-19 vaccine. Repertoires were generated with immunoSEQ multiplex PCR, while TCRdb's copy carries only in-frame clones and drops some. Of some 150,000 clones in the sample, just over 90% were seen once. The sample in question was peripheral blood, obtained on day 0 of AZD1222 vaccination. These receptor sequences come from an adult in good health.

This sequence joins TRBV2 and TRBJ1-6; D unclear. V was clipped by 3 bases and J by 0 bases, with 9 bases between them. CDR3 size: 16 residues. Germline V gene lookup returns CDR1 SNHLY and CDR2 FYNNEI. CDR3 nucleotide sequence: TGTGCCAGCAGTGATCGAATTGTCTCCTATAATTCACCCCTCCACTTT. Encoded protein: CASSDRIVSYNSPLHF.

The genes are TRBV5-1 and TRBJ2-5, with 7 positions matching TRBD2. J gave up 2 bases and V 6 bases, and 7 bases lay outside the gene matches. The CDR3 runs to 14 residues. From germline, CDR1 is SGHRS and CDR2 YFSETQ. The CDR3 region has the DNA TGCGCCAGCACCGAGCGGGGATCGCAAGAGACCCAGTACTTC. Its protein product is CASTERGSQETQYF.

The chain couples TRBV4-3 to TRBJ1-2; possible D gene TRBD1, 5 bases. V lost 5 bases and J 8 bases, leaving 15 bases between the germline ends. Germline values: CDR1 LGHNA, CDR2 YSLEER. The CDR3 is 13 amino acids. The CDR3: CASSAAGRLGYTF. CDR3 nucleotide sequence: TGCGCCAGCAGCGCGGCAGGGAGATTGGGCTACACCTTC.

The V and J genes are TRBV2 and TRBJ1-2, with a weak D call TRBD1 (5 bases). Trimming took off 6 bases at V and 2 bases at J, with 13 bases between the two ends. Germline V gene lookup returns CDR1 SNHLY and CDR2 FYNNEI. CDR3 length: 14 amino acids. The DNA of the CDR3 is TGTGCCAGCAGGGGGCGCCTAACGAACTATGGCTACACCTTC. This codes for CASRGRLTNYGYTF.

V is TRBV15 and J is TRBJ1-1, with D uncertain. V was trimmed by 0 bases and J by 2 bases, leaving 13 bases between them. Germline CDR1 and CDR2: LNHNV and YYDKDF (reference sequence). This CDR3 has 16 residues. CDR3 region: CATSRDGSTLNTEAFF. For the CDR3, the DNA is TGTGCCACCAGCAGAGATGGATCGACCCTCAACACTGAAGCTTTCTTT.

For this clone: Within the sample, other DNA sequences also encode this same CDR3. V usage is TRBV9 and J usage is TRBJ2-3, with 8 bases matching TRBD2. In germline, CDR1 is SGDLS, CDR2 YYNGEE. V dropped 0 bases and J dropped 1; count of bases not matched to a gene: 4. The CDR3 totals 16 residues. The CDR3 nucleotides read TGTGCCAGCAGCGTAGGGCGGGGGGCCGGCACAGATACGCAGTATTTT. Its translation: CASSVGRGAGTDTQYF. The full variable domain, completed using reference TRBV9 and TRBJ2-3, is DSGVTQTPKHLITATGQRVTLRCSPRSGDLSVYWYQQSLDQGLQFLIQYYNGEERAKGNILERFSAQQFPDLHSELNLSSLELGDSALYFCASSVGRGAGTDTQYFGPGTRLTVL.

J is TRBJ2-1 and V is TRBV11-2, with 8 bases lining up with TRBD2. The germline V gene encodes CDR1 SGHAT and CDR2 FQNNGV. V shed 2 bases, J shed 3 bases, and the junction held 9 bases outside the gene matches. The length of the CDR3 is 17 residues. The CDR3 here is CASSLILRGDLYNEQFF. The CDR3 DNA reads TGTGCCAGCAGCTTAATACTGCGGGGGGACCTCTACAATGAGCAGTTCTTC.

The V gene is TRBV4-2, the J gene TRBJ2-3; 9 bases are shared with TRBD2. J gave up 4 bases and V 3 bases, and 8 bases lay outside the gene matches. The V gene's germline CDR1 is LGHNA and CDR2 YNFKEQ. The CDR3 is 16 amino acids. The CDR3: CASSQLLAGFADTQYF. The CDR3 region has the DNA TGTGCCAGCAGCCAGCTTCTAGCGGGGTTCGCAGATACGCAGTATTTT.

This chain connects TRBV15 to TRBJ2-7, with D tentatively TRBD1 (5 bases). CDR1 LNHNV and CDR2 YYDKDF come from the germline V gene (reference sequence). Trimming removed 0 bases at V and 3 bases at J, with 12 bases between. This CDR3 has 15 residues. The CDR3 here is CATSRDPQGYYEQYF. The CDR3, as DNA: TGTGCCACCAGCAGAGATCCGCAGGGTTACTACGAGCAGTACTTC. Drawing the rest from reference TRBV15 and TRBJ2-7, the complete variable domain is DAMVIQNPRYQVTQFGKPVTLSCSQTLNHNVMYWYQQKSSQAPKLLFHYYDKDFNNEADTPDNFQSRRPNTSFCFLDIRSPGLGDTAMYLCATSRDPQGYYEQYFGPGTRLTVT.

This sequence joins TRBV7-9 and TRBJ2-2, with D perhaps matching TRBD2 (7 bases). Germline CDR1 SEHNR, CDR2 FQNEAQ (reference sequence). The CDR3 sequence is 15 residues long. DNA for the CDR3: TGTGTCCCCAGGCGGGGGCTGGGGGACACCGGGGAGCTGTTTTTT. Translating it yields CVPRRGLGDTGELFF.